This note documents a single T cell receptor beta chain sequence. Its antigen remains unidentified. No base quality information exists; no much larger clone differs at one position. V is pared back by 7 bases and J by 6 bases, with 25 bases lying between the germline termini. From its cysteine to its phenylalanine, the CDR3 spans 16 amino acids. Only the CDR3 DNA stays, 48 bases, in frame from base 1. The germline V gene (reference sequence) yields GTSNPN for CDR1 and SVGIG for CDR2. These data originate in a study of CD8+ T cells in alopecia areata (dated by TCRdb to 2016 to 2019). For context, the study as a whole: The treated patients took part in an open-label pilot trial in which moderate-to-severe alopecia areata was treated with oral tofacitinib at 5 to 10 mg twice daily. Tofacitinib was given for 6 to 18 months, followed by 6 months of follow-up off drug to assess delayed response and recurrence. Disease severity in treated patients was measured with the SALT score, which quantifies the percentage of affected scalp surface area. High-throughput TCRbeta sequencing was used to examine T cell clonal expansion in alopecia areata in both the C3H/HeJ mouse model and human patients. In humans, TCRbeta sequencing was performed on scalp tissue and on sorted CD4+ and CD8+ peripheral blood T cells from healthy controls and from patients with patchy or totalis/universalis alopecia areata. Biopsies were taken from tofacitinib-treated patients at baseline and at 4 and 24 weeks of treatment, and a later scalp biopsy was taken in several of the tofacitinib-treated patients. Scalp clonality was compared across normal scalp (n=4), patchy alopecia areata scalp (n=8), and alopecia totalis/universalis scalp (n=8). RNA was obtained with the PAXgene miRNA kit for fixed scalp, the miRNeasy kit for PBMCs, and the RNeasy kit for mouse skin. TCRbeta CDR3 regions were amplified by immunoSEQ multiplex PCR using 35 Vbeta forward and 13 Jbeta reverse primers. General findings and caveats noted by the study authors: During tofacitinib treatment, many expanded lesional clones stuck around in both scalp and blood, and this persistence may partly explain why relapse happens after treatment is stopped. Because the treated cohort was small and included a single nonresponder, larger studies are needed to assess links between baseline CD8+ expansion and response. Scalp clonality and the number of expanded CD8+ clones among the top 100 scalp clones were significantly decreased by tofacitinib. Compared with mice, TCR sequences shared between patients were less clear, possibly partly because of HLA diversity across the patient population. Resident alphabeta T cells in normal human skin are also sequenced, complicating scalp TCR repertoire analysis, unlike mouse skin dominated by gammadelta T cells. Compared with normal scalp, lesional scalp had higher clonality and more expanded CD8+ clones, particularly in alopecia totalis/universalis, a pattern that suggests antigenic drive.

The sample's time point, from its label and the paper: roughly 26 weeks on oral tofacitinib. What this sample's treatment or condition label stands for: oral pan-JAK inhibitor, 5-10 mg twice daily. From alopecia areata patients, peripheral blood was collected along with lesional scalp punch biopsies. PBMCs were isolated by density centrifugation and stained for CD3, CD4 and CD8, after which CD4+ and CD8+ T cells were sorted on a FACSAria. The method was the immunoSEQ multiplex PCR assay. RNA was extracted from all samples and reverse transcribed into cDNA as template for TCR sequencing. SuperScript III was used for first-strand cDNA synthesis, primed with a 2:1 mix of oligo-dT and random hexamers. A synthetic immune receptor repertoire was used to gauge amplification bias, and whatever bias remained was removed computationally. Turning to the authors' computational methods: Raw reads were preprocessed to remove errors, and CDR3 was defined according to IMGT conventions as the region from the conserved cysteine to phenylalanine. Clonality was computed as 1 minus the Shannon entropy, with the entropy normalized by log2 of the number of productive unique TCRs. Whether scalp clones were CD4 or CD8 was inferred by matching scalp TCRbeta sequences against CD4 and CD8 repertoires sorted from blood. The table was pulled from immuneACCESS by TCRdb, which kept in-frame rearrangements only. Such tables lose some clones; where checked, under half of the loss comes from unresolved V genes, and the rest has no known cause. V and J calls and clone size are copied from that table; D and trimming were computed from the DNA. For this sample there are 150,000 to 200,000 clones; less than 80% appear just once. The top ten constitute 12% to 15% of the sample.

The receptor's source is a human donor with alopecia areata. Here the chain combines TRBV30 and TRBJ2-1; the D gene is perhaps TRBD2, on 6 matching bases. Here the sequenced sample was CD4+ T cells sorted from blood, taken at week 24, from a patient treated with tofacitinib. The DNA reads as follows: TGTGCCTTTTCTCCGGCGGGTCGGGGGTTATTCAATGAGCAGTTCTTC. Translation gives CAFSPAGRGLFNEQFF.